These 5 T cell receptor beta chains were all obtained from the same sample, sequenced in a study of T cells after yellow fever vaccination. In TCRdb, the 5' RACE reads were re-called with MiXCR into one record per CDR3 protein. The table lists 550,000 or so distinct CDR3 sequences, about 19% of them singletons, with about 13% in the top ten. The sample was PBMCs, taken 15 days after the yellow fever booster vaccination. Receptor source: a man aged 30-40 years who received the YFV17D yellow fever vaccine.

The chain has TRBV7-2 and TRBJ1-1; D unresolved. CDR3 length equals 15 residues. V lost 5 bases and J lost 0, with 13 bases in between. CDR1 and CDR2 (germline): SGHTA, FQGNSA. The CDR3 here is CASSPTRFMNTEAFF. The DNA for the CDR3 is TGTGCCAGCAGCCCAACACGGTTCATGAACACTGAAGCTTTCTTT.

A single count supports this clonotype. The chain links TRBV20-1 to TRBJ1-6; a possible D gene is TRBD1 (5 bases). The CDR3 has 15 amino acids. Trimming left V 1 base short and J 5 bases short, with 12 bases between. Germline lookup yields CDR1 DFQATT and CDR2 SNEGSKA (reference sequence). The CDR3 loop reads CSARVTGGNNSPLHF. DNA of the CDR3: TGCAGTGCTAGAGTCACAGGTGGAAATAATTCACCCCTCCACTTT.

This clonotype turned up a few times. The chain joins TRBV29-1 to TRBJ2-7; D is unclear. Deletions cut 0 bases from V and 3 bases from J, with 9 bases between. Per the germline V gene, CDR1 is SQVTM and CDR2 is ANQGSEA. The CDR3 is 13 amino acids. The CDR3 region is CSVEDQAGYEQYF. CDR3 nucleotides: TGCAGCGTTGAAGATCAGGCCGGCTACGAGCAGTACTTC.

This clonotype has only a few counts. DNA for the CDR3: TGCAGCGGCAGGACAGGGGCCGTGAACACTGAAGCTTTCTTT. Amino acids: CSGRTGAVNTEAFF. The chain couples TRBV20-1 to TRBJ1-1; 9 bases are a match to TRBD1. CDR3 length: 14 residues. Germline V gives CDR1 DFQATT, CDR2 SNEGSKA (reference sequence).

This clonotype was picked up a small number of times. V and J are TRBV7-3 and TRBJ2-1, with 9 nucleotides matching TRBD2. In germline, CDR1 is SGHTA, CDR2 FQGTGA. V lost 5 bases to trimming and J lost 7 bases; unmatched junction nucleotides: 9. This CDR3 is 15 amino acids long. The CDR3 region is CASSAGGSKRNEQFF. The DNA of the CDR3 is TGTGCCAGCAGCGCGGGGGGGTCGAAGAGGAATGAGCAGTTCTTC.